A single TCR beta chain is shown here with its context. This entry comes from a study of human CD8 memory T cell subsets. UMI-labeled 5' RACE yielded the TCR beta libraries. From the 5' RACE reads, TCRdb lists one entry per CDR3 protein and no DNA. The specimen's table records fewer than 15,000 distinct CDR3 sequences. The germline CDR1 and CDR2 sequences are DFQATT and SNEGSKA (reference sequence). This CDR3 is 13 amino acids long. The material sequenced was CD8+ T cells from PBMCs. This receptor was obtained from a human donor in good health. The chain employs TRBV20-1 and TRBJ2-1. CDR3 region: CSARGSAYNEQFF.